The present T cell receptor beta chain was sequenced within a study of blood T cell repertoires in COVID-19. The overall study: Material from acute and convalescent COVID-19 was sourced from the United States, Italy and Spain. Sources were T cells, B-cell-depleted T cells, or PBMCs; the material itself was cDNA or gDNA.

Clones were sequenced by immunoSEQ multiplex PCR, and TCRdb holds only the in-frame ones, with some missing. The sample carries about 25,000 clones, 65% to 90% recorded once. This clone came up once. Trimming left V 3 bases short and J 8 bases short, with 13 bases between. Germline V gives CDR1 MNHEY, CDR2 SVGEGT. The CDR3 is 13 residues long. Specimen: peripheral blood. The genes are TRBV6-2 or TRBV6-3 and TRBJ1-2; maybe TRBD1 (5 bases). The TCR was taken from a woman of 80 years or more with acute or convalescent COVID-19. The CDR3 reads CASSYKARVGYTF. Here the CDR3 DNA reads TGTGCCAGCAGTTATAAAGCCAGGGTCGGCTACACCTTC.